This T cell receptor beta chain was sequenced during a study of siplizumab effects on memory and regulatory T cells. Of note for this clone: Its antigen remains unknown.

The study, taken as a whole, reports: Unstimulated naive T cells seemed to show more diversity than memory cells did, and they also seemed to be among the major contributors to the alloresponse.

The method was immunoSEQ multiplex PCR; TCRdb's version includes in-frame clones alone and lacks a portion of them. The sample has 57,000 or so clones, approximately 93% seen once. The sequence came from a human donor in good health. Material: CD8+ T cells sorted from blood.

The CDR3 loop reads CASWVNSGSSYNEQFF. CDR3 coding DNA: TGTGCCAGCTGGGTTAATAGCGGGTCCTCCTACAATGAGCAGTTCTTC. The J gene is TRBJ2-1, the V gene TRBV2, with TRBD2 matching 7 bases. Germline values: CDR1 SNHLY, CDR2 FYNNEI. The V segment lost 8 bases and the J segment 0 bases; nucleotides outside the gene matches: 10. The CDR3 loop spans 16 amino acids.